Reported below is one TCR beta chain. TCRdb passed the 5' RACE reads through MiXCR, listing each CDR3 protein once. The sample holds tens of thousands of distinct CDR3 sequences, about 13% seen once. The sample originates from a study of T-cell memory formation after mild COVID-19. Germline-derived CDR1 and CDR2 are MNHEY and SVGAGI. The CDR3 runs 14 residues. V trimming: 6 bases; J trimming: 0 bases; junction bases outside the gene matches: 4. This clonotype was obtained from a man between 18 and 35 years old who had mild COVID-19 (a few samples of this study predate the infection). Cell type and time point are not known. The sequenced material came from PBMCs or a T cell subset sorted from them (not recorded which). This chain joins TRBV6-5 and TRBJ1-2; 7 bases line up with TRBD1. DNA for the CDR3: TGTGCCAGCAGCTACACAGGGGCTAACTATGGCTACACCTTC. Its protein is CASSYTGANYGYTF.